This record looks at one TCR beta chain sequence and its context. V lost 3 bases and J lost 3, with 12 bases in between. CDR3 length equals 15 residues. The germline gives CDR1 MNHEY, CDR2 SMNVEV (reference sequence). These data belong to a study of control samples from healthy donors and cancer patients. Sequencing was performed with immunoSEQ multiplex PCR; in TCRdb, only in-frame clones are kept and a portion is missing. The sample includes 150,000 to 180,000 clones, about 93% of them seen just once. The specimen was blood. The V and J genes are TRBV27 and TRBJ1-5; D perhaps matches TRBD1 (5 bases). This clonotype was obtained from a man in his fifties in good health. This CDR3 is CASSFTRGDNQPQHF. The CDR3 DNA reads TGTGCCAGCAGTTTCACCCGGGGGGACAATCAGCCCCAGCATTTT.